This TCR beta chain originates from a study of high-grade serous ovarian cancer treatment subgroups. The V segment lost 4 bases and the J segment 3 bases; nucleotides outside the gene matches: 6. The germline gives CDR1 SGDLS, CDR2 YYNGEE. The CDR3 is made up of 15 amino acids. The tumor samples were collected prior to definitive surgery or chemotherapy. This clone has a single count. Sequencing used immunoSEQ multiplex PCR; TCRdb keeps in-frame clones, though not all of them. The sample consists of 10,000 or so clones, approximately 75% of them appearing once. The chain combines TRBV9 with TRBJ2-2, with 7 positions matching TRBD1. This clonotype was sampled from a human donor with high-grade serous ovarian cancer. Input material: tumor tissue. CDR3 sequence (DNA): TGTGCCAGCAGCCCCGGGACAGTTGACACCGGGGAGCTGTTTTTT. It yields the protein CASSPGTVDTGELFF. The full variable domain, completed using reference TRBV9 and TRBJ2-2, is DSGVTQTPKHLITATGQRVTLRCSPRSGDLSVYWYQQSLDQGLQFLIQYYNGEERAKGNILERFSAQQFPDLHSELNLSSLELGDSALYFCASSPGTVDTGELFFGEGSRLTVL.